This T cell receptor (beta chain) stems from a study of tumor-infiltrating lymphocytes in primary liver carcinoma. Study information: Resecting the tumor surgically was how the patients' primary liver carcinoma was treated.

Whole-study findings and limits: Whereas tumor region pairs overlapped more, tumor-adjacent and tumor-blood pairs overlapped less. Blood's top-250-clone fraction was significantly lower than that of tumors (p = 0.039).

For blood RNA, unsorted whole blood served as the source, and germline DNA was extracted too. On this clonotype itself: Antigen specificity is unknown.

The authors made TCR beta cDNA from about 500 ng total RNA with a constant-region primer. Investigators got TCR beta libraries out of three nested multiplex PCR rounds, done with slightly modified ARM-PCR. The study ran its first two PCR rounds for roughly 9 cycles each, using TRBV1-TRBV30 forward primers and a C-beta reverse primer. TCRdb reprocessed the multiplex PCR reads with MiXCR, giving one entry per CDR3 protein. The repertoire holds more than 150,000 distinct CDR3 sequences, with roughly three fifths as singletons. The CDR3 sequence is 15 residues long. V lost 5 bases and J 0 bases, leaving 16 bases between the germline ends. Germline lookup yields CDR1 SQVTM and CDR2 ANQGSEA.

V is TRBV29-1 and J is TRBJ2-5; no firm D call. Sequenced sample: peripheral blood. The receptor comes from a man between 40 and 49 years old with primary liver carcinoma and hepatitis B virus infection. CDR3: CSVTFKLLYQETQYF. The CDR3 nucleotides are TGCAGCGTTACTTTCAAGTTACTGTACCAAGAGACCCAGTACTTC.